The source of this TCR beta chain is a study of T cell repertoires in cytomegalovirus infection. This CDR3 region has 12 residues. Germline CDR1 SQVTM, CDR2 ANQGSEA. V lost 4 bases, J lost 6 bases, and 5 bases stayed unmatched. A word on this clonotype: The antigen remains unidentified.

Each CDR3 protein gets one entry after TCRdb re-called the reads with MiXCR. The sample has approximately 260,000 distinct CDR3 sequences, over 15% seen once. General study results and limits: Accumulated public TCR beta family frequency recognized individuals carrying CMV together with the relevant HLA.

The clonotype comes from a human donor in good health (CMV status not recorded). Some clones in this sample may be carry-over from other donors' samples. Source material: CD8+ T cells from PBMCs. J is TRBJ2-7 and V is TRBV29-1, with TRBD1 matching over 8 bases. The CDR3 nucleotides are TGCAGCGTTGTTCAGGGGGCGGGCGAGCAGTACTTC. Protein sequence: CSVVQGAGEQYF.